A selection of T cell receptor beta chains follows, all from one sample in a study of technical replicates of blood from a few donors. Assay used: immunoSEQ multiplex PCR; TCRdb lists only in-frame clones, some missing. This sample yields some 94,000 clones, of which approximately 95% are seen a single time; around 0.37% belongs to the top ten. Material: T cells isolated from PBMCs. Every receptor here comes from a human donor in good health. The CDR3 runs from the conserved cysteine through the conserved F or W. The order of the fields is D gene, clone size, CDR3 length, V gene, J gene, CDR3 DNA, CDR3 protein. The D gene is left open where the match is weak. Clone size is not always given. Where it is, it says once, few, many or a class for expanded clones.

TRBD1,NA,14,TRBV11-3,TRBJ2-7,TGTGCCAGCAGCGCAAGGGACAGGGACTACGAGCAGTACTTC,CASSARDRDYEQYF
NA,NA,14,TRBV27,TRBJ2-7,TGTGCCAGCTCGATAGGCGGGCTCTACTACGAGCAGTACTTC,CASSIGGLYYEQYF
TRBD1,once,16,TRBV7-9,TRBJ2-3,TGTGCCAGCAGCCCCACACTGACAGGGGGAGCAGATACGCAGTATTTT,CASSPTLTGGADTQYF
TRBD2,NA,16,TRBV6-5,TRBJ2-5,TGTGCCAGCAGTTTCCCGGGACTAGCGGGCAAAGAGACCCAGTACTTC,CASSFPGLAGKETQYF
NA,NA,14,TRBV2,TRBJ2-5,TGTGCCAGCAGTGATCTAGGAGGGCAAGAGACCCAGTACTTC,CASSDLGGQETQYF
NA,NA,13,TRBV5-1,TRBJ1-1,TGCGCCAGCAGCTTCCATACAGGGAATGAAGCTTTCTTT,CASSFHTGNEAFF
NA,NA,14,TRBV27,TRBJ2-7,TGTGCCAGCAGTTTTATCGAGTACCCCTACGAGCAGTACTTC,CASSFIEYPYEQYF
TRBD1,NA,17,TRBV4-3,TRBJ2-6,TGCGCCAGCAGCCAAATTCAGGGGGTCTCTGGGGCCAACGTCCTGACTTTC,CASSQIQGVSGANVLTF
TRBD1,NA,15,TRBV6-1,TRBJ2-3,TGTGCCAGCAGTGCCGGGACAGGTGTGTCAGATACGCAGTATTTT,CASSAGTGVSDTQYF
NA,NA,13,TRBV29-1,TRBJ2-7,TGCAGCGTTTATTCCGGGTCCAACTACGAGCAGTACTTC,CSVYSGSNYEQYF
TRBD2,NA,14,TRBV5-1,TRBJ2-3,TGCGCCAGCAGCTTCGGCGGGAGAACAGATACGCAGTATTTT,CASSFGGRTDTQYF
NA,NA,13,TRBV16,TRBJ2-1,TGTGCCAGCAGCCCGACACTTACCAATGAGCAGTTCTTC,CASSPTLTNEQFF
TRBD2,NA,14,TRBV19,TRBJ2-1,TGTGCCAGTAGTATAGGAGCGGGAATCGGAGAGCAGTTCTTC,CASSIGAGIGEQFF
NA,NA,11,TRBV9,TRBJ2-5,TGTGCCAGCAGCGCTGGAGTAGTCCAGTACTTC,CASSAGVVQYF
NA,NA,12,TRBV7-9,TRBJ2-7,TGTGCCAGCAGCTTTGGGCAATTCGAGCAGTACTTC,CASSFGQFEQYF
TRBD2,NA,14,TRBV6-5,TRBJ2-1,TGTGCCAGCAGTCCCCAGGGACTAGCCAATGAGCAGTTCTTC,CASSPQGLANEQFF
TRBD2,NA,14,TRBV9,TRBJ2-7,TGTGCCAGCAGCGTAGAGACTAGCGGGAGCACCCTGTACTTC,CASSVETSGSTLYF
NA,NA,13,TRBV6-1,TRBJ1-4,TGTGCCAGCAGTGAAGCGCGGGACCTTCGACCTTTTTTT,CASSEARDLRPFF
TRBD1,NA,15,TRBV7-6,TRBJ2-7,TGTGCCAGCAGCCCCGGGACAGGGGATACCTACGAGCAGTACTTC,CASSPGTGDTYEQYF
TRBD2,NA,16,TRBV5-1,TRBJ2-1,TGCGCCAGCAGCTTGGTGGGACTAGCGGACTACAATGAGCAGTTCTTC,CASSLVGLADYNEQFF
NA,NA,14,TRBV29-1,TRBJ1-4,TGCAGCACCCCGGGGGGGCGGGCTAATGAAAAACTGTTTTTT,CSTPGGRANEKLFF
TRBD1,NA,15,TRBV27,TRBJ1-5,TGTGCCAGCAGTTGGGGGACAGGACTCAATCAGCCCCAGCATTTT,CASSWGTGLNQPQHF
TRBD2,NA,15,TRBV4-2,TRBJ2-7,TGTGCCAGCAGCGGGACTAGCGGGAGTTCCTACGAGCAGTACTTC,CASSGTSGSSYEQYF
TRBD1,NA,15,TRBV25-1,TRBJ1-5,TGTGCCAGCAGTGACCAGGGGGCCAGCAATCAGCCCCAGCATTTT,CASSDQGASNQPQHF
NA,NA,13,TRBV7-9,TRBJ2-1,TGTGCCAGCAGTCCGCGGGGCTACAATGAGCAGTTCTTC,CASSPRGYNEQFF
TRBD2,NA,15,TRBV4-1,TRBJ2-2,TGCGCCAGCAGCCAAATAGCGGGAGGGCCATGGGAGCTGTTTTTT,CASSQIAGGPWELFF
TRBD2,NA,13,TRBV19,TRBJ2-3,TGTGCCAGTAGGGGGGGGGTGTCAGATACGCAGTATTTT,CASRGGVSDTQYF
TRBD1,NA,14,TRBV28,TRBJ2-5,TGTGCCGACAAAGACAGGGGGCGCCCAGAGACCCAGTACTTC,CADKDRGRPETQYF
TRBD1,NA,14,TRBV10-1,TRBJ2-7,TGCGCCAGCAGTGAGACAGGGGGCTCAGGGGAGCAGTACTTC,CASSETGGSGEQYF
NA,NA,11,TRBV6-4,TRBJ2-2,TGTGCCAGCAGTGACCAAGGGGAGCTGTTTTTT,CASSDQGELFF
TRBD2,NA,17,TRBV29-1,TRBJ2-5,TGCAGCGTGGTTAGGGGGGCTAGCGGGAGAATAAAAGAGACCCAGTACTTC,CSVVRGASGRIKETQYF
NA,NA,14,TRBV7-3,TRBJ2-5,TGTGCCAGCAGCTTAACAGGCAGGGAAGAGACCCAGTACTTC,CASSLTGREETQYF
TRBD2,NA,15,TRBV9,TRBJ2-1,TGTGCCAGCAGCGCTAGCGGGAGCTCCTACAATGAGCAGTTCTTC,CASSASGSSYNEQFF
NA,NA,11,TRBV30,TRBJ2-5,TGTGCCTGGATATTGCAAGAGACCCAGTACTTC,CAWILQETQYF
NA,NA,15,TRBV11-2,TRBJ2-7,TGTGCCAGCAGCTTAGATCTCCGGGGTACCTCCGAGCAGTACTTC,CASSLDLRGTSEQYF
TRBD2,NA,13,TRBV7-8,TRBJ2-1,TGTGCCAGCAGCCGCGGACTAGCGGCTGAGCAGTTCTTC,CASSRGLAAEQFF
TRBD1,NA,12,TRBV6-5,TRBJ1-2,TGTGCCAGCAGGACAGGGGGCTATGGCTACACCTTC,CASRTGGYGYTF
TRBD1,NA,16,TRBV19,TRBJ1-4,TGTGCCAGTGGGACAGTCCCCATTCATACTAATGAAAAACTGTTTTTT,CASGTVPIHTNEKLFF
TRBD1,NA,12,TRBV25-1,TRBJ2-2,TGTGCCAGCAGGACAGGGGCCGGGGAGCTGTTTTTT,CASRTGAGELFF
NA,NA,14,TRBV10-3,TRBJ2-7,TGTGCCATCAGCGGACATGAGAGTTTTTACGAGCAGTACTTC,CAISGHESFYEQYF
TRBD2,once,15,TRBV6-1,TRBJ2-3,TGTGCCAGCAGTTGGGCGGGAGTGGCCGGAGATACGCAGTATTTT,CASSWAGVAGDTQYF
TRBD2,NA,16,TRBV7-7,TRBJ2-5,TGTGCCAGCAGCCCGCTAGCGGGAGGGATCCAGGAGACCCAGTACTTC,CASSPLAGGIQETQYF
TRBD1,NA,14,TRBV4-1,TRBJ2-3,TGCGCCAGCAGCCCCCGAACAGGGGGCGATACGCAGTATTTT,CASSPRTGGDTQYF
NA,NA,14,TRBV9,TRBJ2-7,TGTGCCAGCAGCGTAGGGGGGCGGGGGTACGAGCAGTACTTC,CASSVGGRGYEQYF
NA,once,11,TRBV27,TRBJ2-2,TGTGCCAGCCAGGGGCCCGGGGAGCTGTTTTTT,CASQGPGELFF
TRBD1,NA,14,TRBV5-1,TRBJ2-2,TGCGCCAGCAGCACGGACAGGGGTGGCGGGGAGCTGTTTTTT,CASSTDRGGGELFF
TRBD2,NA,14,TRBV6-5,TRBJ2-1,TGTGCCAGCAGTTACGGGGTAGCGGGACTTGAGCAGTTCTTC,CASSYGVAGLEQFF
TRBD2,NA,14,TRBV10-1,TRBJ2-5,TGCGCCGGGGAGAGGGCGGGAGGGTACGAGACCCAGTACTTC,CAGERAGGYETQYF
NA,once,15,TRBV11-3,TRBJ2-3,TGTGCCAGCAGCTTAGATCCCTCCAGGGCAGATACGCAGTATTTT,CASSLDPSRADTQYF
NA,NA,17,TRBV25-1,TRBJ1-2,TGTGCCAGCAGTGAATATGGAGGGAAGGGGCCCCTCTATGGCTACACCTTC,CASSEYGGKGPLYGYTF
TRBD1,NA,14,TRBV2,TRBJ1-5,TGTGCCAGCAGACAGGACAGGGTCAATCAGCCCCAGCATTTT,CASRQDRVNQPQHF
TRBD1,NA,13,TRBV29-1,TRBJ2-1,TGCAGCGGGACCGGGACAGACCACAATGAGCAGTTCTTC,CSGTGTDHNEQFF
NA,NA,12,TRBV7-9,TRBJ2-5,TGTGCCAGCAGCTTCGGGTTGGAGACCCAGTACTTC,CASSFGLETQYF
NA,NA,14,TRBV18,TRBJ1-1,TGTGCCAGCTCACCACCGCCCGGGAACACTGAAGCTTTCTTT,CASSPPPGNTEAFF
TRBD2,NA,14,TRBV10-3,TRBJ2-3,TGTGCCATCGGAGCGGGACTGGGCACAGATACGCAGTATTTT,CAIGAGLGTDTQYF